A single sample gave rise to the 15 T cell receptor beta chains below, sequenced in a study of blood T cell repertoires in COVID-19. Profiling relied on immunoSEQ multiplex PCR, and the TCRdb table lists in-frame clones only, not all of them. The table lists fewer than 100,000 clones, about nine tenths of them singletons. Sample: peripheral blood. These receptors were collected from a woman between 50 and 59 years old in a cohort sampled during active COVID-19.

The chain combines TRBV2 with TRBJ1-5; TRBD1 matches 7 bases. Germline-derived CDR1 and CDR2 are SNHLY and FYNNEI. The CDR3 extends over 15 amino acids. V gave up 2 bases and J gave up 5 bases; unmatched junction bases: 6. The CDR3 DNA follows: TGTGCCAGCAGTGAACAGGGAACAGGGGATCAGCCCCAGCATTTT. This codes for CASSEQGTGDQPQHF.

The chain combines TRBV27 with TRBJ2-2, with a weak D call TRBD1 (6 bases). V was clipped by 6 bases and J by 4 bases, with 9 bases between them. Germline V lookup: CDR1 MNHEY, CDR2 SMNVEV (reference sequence). This CDR3 has 13 residues. The CDR3 region has the DNA TGTGCCAGCAGAGCAGGGGTCACCGGGGAGCTGTTTTTT. It codes for CASRAGVTGELFF.

The chain recombines TRBV19 with TRBJ2-5, with 13 bases identical to TRBD2. This CDR3 has 15 amino acids. The V gene end was trimmed by 5 bases and the J gene end by 4 bases; junction bases not matched to a gene: 4. The germline CDR1 and CDR2 sequences are LNHDA and SQIVND (reference sequence). The CDR3 sequence: CASSGLAGAGETQYF. The CDR3 nucleotides are TGTGCCAGTAGTGGACTAGCGGGAGCAGGAGAGACCCAGTACTTC.

The genes are TRBV7-2 and TRBJ2-7; D gene unclear. Per germline, CDR1 SGHTA and CDR2 FQGNSA. The V and J ends lost 0 bases and 0 bases respectively, with 15 bases between them. The CDR3 sequence is 17 residues long. The CDR3 here is CASSLARDSLASYEQYF. The CDR3 nucleotides read TGTGCCAGCAGCTTAGCACGTGACTCGTTGGCCTCCTACGAGCAGTACTTC.

CDR3 region: CAISVRETDTQYF. CDR3 bases: TGTGCCATCAGTGTCCGGGAAACAGATACGCAGTATTTT. This chain joins TRBV10-3 and TRBJ2-3, with a tentative D call TRBD2 (5 bases). V was cut by 4 bases and J by 3 bases, with 8 bases left in between. The CDR3 loop spans 13 amino acids. Germline V CDR1 and CDR2: ENHRY, SYGVKD.

The rearrangement joins TRBV9 to TRBJ1-6; the D is unclear. The CDR3 has 14 residues. Trimming left V 0 bases short and J 10 bases short, with 11 bases between. Germline loops: CDR1 SGDLS, CDR2 YYNGEE. In DNA form, the CDR3 reads TGTGCCAGCAGCGTAGCCGGTTCTTGGTCACCCCTCCACTTT. Amino acids: CASSVAGSWSPLHF.

This chain connects TRBV11-3 to TRBJ2-2; 13 nucleotides agree with TRBD2. Germline assignment: CDR1 SGHNT and CDR2 YENEEA. J gave up 15 bases and V 6 bases, and 10 bases lay outside the gene matches. The CDR3 sequence is 14 residues long. This CDR3 reads CASSYSGLAGKLFF. The DNA for the CDR3 is TGTGCCAGCAGTTACTCGGGACTAGCGGGAAAGTTGTTTTTT.

The chain joins TRBV3-1 (or the pseudogene TRBV3-2) to TRBJ1-1; D possibly corresponds to TRBD1 (5 bases). The CDR3 length is 14 residues. Germline V lookup: CDR1 LGHDT, CDR2 YNNKEL (reference sequence). The V end lost 6 bases, the J end lost 0 bases, and 11 bases lay between the germline ends. In nucleotides, the CDR3 is TGTGCCAGCAGTACGCCAGGGATGAACACTGAAGCTTTCTTT. Translation: CASSTPGMNTEAFF.

The J gene is TRBJ2-3, the V gene TRBV18, with 8 bases identical to TRBD2. The germline gives CDR1 KGHSH, CDR2 LQKENI. This CDR3 has 15 residues. V gave up 2 bases and J gave up 3 bases; unmatched junction bases: 4. The CDR3 DNA sequence: TGTGCCAGCTCACCATACTCTAGCGGGACAGATACGCAGTATTTT. This gives the protein CASSPYSSGTDTQYF.

The chain employs TRBV7-2 and TRBJ1-3; D remains unclear. Germline V gives CDR1 SGHTA, CDR2 FQGNSA. The CDR3 spans 14 residues. Trimming shortened V by 3 bases and J by 4 bases, and 10 bases separated the two germline ends. The CDR3 sequence: CASSFGPRGNTIYF. The CDR3 nucleotides are TGTGCCAGCAGCTTTGGGCCCCGCGGAAACACCATATATTTT.

The genes are TRBV9 and TRBJ2-3; 7 bases align to TRBD2. Germline values: CDR1 SGDLS, CDR2 YYNGEE. This CDR3 is built from 13 residues. V gave up 5 bases and J gave up 2 bases; unmatched junction bases: 2. CDR3 sequence (DNA): TGTGCCAGCAGGGGAGGGAACACAGATACGCAGTATTTT. Translated, it gives CASRGGNTDTQYF.

This clone showed up just once. Written as DNA, the CDR3 is TGTGCCAGCAGCCCAAAACCCCCAGGTAGCAATCAGCCCCAGCATTTT. This gives the protein CASSPKPPGSNQPQHF. This sequence joins TRBV7-8 and TRBJ1-5; D not certain. CDR3 length: 16 residues. V lost 5 bases and J lost 0, with 14 bases in between. The germline V gene encodes CDR1 SGHVS and CDR2 FQNEAQ.

This clone was seen a handful of times. V and J are TRBV5-1 and TRBJ2-1; TRBD2 agrees at 7 bases. V shed 0 bases and J 2 bases; nucleotides not matched to a gene: 5. Per germline, CDR1 SGHRS and CDR2 YFSETQ. The CDR3 spans 16 residues. As DNA, the CDR3 is TGCGCCAGCAGCTTGGTAGCCAGCGGGACCTACAATGAGCAGTTCTTC. Its protein product is CASSLVASGTYNEQFF. Drawing the rest from reference TRBV5-1 and TRBJ2-1, the complete variable domain is KAGVTQTPRYLIKTRGQQVTLSCSPISGHRSVSWYQQTPGQGLQFLFEYFSETQRNKGNFPGRFSGRQFSNSRSEMNVSTLELGDSALYLCASSLVASGTYNEQFFGPGTRLTVL.

This chain links TRBV6-1 with TRBJ2-3, with a possible D match to TRBD1 (5 bases). The CDR3 totals 15 residues. The V gene lost 3 bases and the J gene lost 3 bases, with 13 bases spanning the gap. The germline gives CDR1 MNHNS, CDR2 SASEGT. The CDR3 spells CASSDQGVVTDTQYF. In DNA form, the CDR3 reads TGTGCCAGCAGTGATCAGGGTGTGGTTACAGATACGCAGTATTTT.

The chain combines TRBV28 with TRBJ2-7; D might be TRBD2 (6 bases). The V gene lost 4 bases and the J gene lost 5 bases, with 18 bases spanning the gap. The CDR3 has 15 residues. Germline lookup yields CDR1 MDHEN and CDR2 SYDVKM. CDR3 amino acids: CASSSPTGSWNEQYF. The DNA for the CDR3 is TGTGCCAGCAGTTCACCAACCGGGAGTTGGAACGAGCAGTACTTC.